This T cell receptor beta chain was obtained from a study of CD8+CD57+ T cells in acquired aplastic anemia (dated by TCRdb to the late 2010s). For the wider study: DNA extracted from sorted CD4+ and CD8+ cells had a mean of approximately 3 ug, with a range of roughly 0.19 to 27.4 ug. General conclusions and limits of the study: Patients and healthy controls showed no significant difference in CD8+ Simpson's diversity (P=0.060). Roughly 29 CD8+ CDR3 sequences were found to be shared between patients and controls, but these sequences appeared to be highly expressed in patients and within the immunodominant clones of the patients.

V is trimmed back by 2 bases and J by 15 bases, and the junction contains 10 bases that no gene match accounts for. There are 13 amino acids in the CDR3, from cysteine to phenylalanine inclusive. Only the CDR3 DNA stays, 39 bases, in frame from base 1. From the germline V gene (reference sequence), CDR1 is DFQATT and CDR2 is SNEGSKA. Genomic DNA was used as template for profiling of TCR beta VDJ combinations and CDR3 sequences. TCR repertoire sequencing was run on an Illumina HiSeq 2000. Per the authors' processing: Repertoire assessment relied on Simpson's diversity index, CDR3 size and DJ length profiles, and TRBV/TRBJ rearrangement plots. The immunodominant clone was defined as the most abundant DNA sequence in deep sequencing data. CDR3 amino acid sequences were screened for sharing across subjects and were compared with published repertoires and the VDJdb database. The public reads were reprocessed in TCRdb via fastp at Q25 and MiXCR, keeping in-frame beta chains. Each CDR3 protein gets just one entry, which takes the most common genes and DNA from the rows behind it. The V and J calls and clone size come from TCRdb's table, not from the authors' own analysis. The table for this sample lists approximately 190,000 distinct CDR3 sequences; around 66% of them were counted only once. In total, the top ten clones hold 35% to 55% of the sample.

The study deep-sequenced TCR repertoires of sorted CD4+ and CD8+ blood T cells from severe aplastic anemia patients and healthy subjects. Ficoll-Paque density gradient centrifugation was used to isolate peripheral blood mononuclear cells. Before DNA was extracted, CD4+ and CD8+ T cells were sorted using either FACS or magnetic beads. On this clonotype itself: Its target antigen remains unknown. No quality values exist for individual bases; no much larger clone is one base distant.

This clonotype was sampled from a human donor with severe aplastic anemia or a healthy control (not recorded which). The source material was sorted CD4+, CD8+, or CD8+CD57+ T cells (not recorded which) from PBMCs. Here the chain combines TRBV20-1 and TRBJ2-1, with TRBD2 identical over 10 junction bases. The DNA reads as follows: TGCAGTGCTAGATACATGGCTAGCGGGGGCGGGTTCTTC. Translation gives CSARYMASGGGFF.